Sequencing of this T cell receptor (beta chain) was carried out in a study of T-cell reconstitution after alpha-beta-depleted transplantation in children. The sample holds many counts of this clonotype. The target antigen is unknown. Unique molecular identifiers were incorporated into the prepared TCRbeta library. Each CDR3 protein is one row after TCRdb ran MiXCR on the PCR reads. The table lists 450,000 to 600,000 distinct CDR3 sequences, roughly a tenth of them singletons. Study conclusions and caveats: Where alpha-beta T cells came from about two months after transplant was reportedly several hundred expanded graft clones.

The CDR3 totals 13 residues. From germline, CDR1 is MDHEN and CDR2 SYDVKM. The V gene end was trimmed by 8 bases and the J gene end by 4 bases; junction bases not matched to a gene: 5. Sequenced material: PBMCs, taken before TCRalphabeta/CD19-depleted stem cell transplant. The sequence derives from a child aged 2-15 years with inherited bone marrow failure, due to receive a stem cell transplant. The rearrangement links TRBV28 to TRBJ2-1; 7 nucleotides line up with TRBD1. CDR3 DNA sequence: TGTGCCAGCGGCCGGACAGGATACAATGAGCAGTTCTTC. Amino acids: CASGRTGYNEQFF.